Listed here is a single T cell receptor beta chain. This specimen belongs to a study of T cells after yellow fever vaccination. The CDR3 covers 14 residues. V lost 10 bases to trimming and J lost 2 bases, with 15 bases between them. CDR1 and CDR2 (germline): LNHDA, SQIVND (reference sequence). A universal primer site and UMIs were added as TCR cDNA was made by 5'RACE template switching. MiXCR, applied by TCRdb to the 5' RACE reads, yields one record per CDR3 protein. The sample holds some 550,000 distinct CDR3 sequences, roughly a fifth seen once. Source: PBMCs, taken 15 days after the yellow fever booster vaccination. The TCR sequence derives from a man aged 30 to 39 who received the YFV17D yellow fever vaccine. This chain uses TRBV19 with TRBJ1-5, with unresolved D. DNA for the CDR3: TGTGCCACCTCCCCCTCCAGCCGCAATCAGCCCCAGCATTTT. As protein: CATSPSSRNQPQHF.